Shown below are 32 T cell receptor beta chains from a single sample sequenced in a study of OX40 agonist ivuxolimab in advanced cancers. Profiling relied on immunoSEQ multiplex PCR, and the TCRdb table lists in-frame clones only, not all of them. Here the sample spans tens of thousands of clones, about 84% being singletons. Here the sequenced sample was CD4+ or CD8+ T cells sorted from blood, taken in a trial of the OX40 agonist ivuxolimab. The receptor set was obtained from an adult with an advanced solid tumor such as melanoma, head and neck, liver or kidney cancer.

This clone occurred once. The genes are TRBV9 and TRBJ2-1; unclear D gene. Trimming left V 0 bases short and J 8 bases short, with 9 bases between. Per the germline V gene, CDR1 is SGDLS and CDR2 is YYNGEE. The CDR3 totals 13 residues. CDR3 in DNA: TGTGCCAGCAGCGTAGCGTCCGCGCATGAGCAGTTCTTC. Protein: CASSVASAHEQFF. The entire variable domain, with the rest obtained from reference TRBV9 and TRBJ2-1, is as follows: DSGVTQTPKHLITATGQRVTLRCSPRSGDLSVYWYQQSLDQGLQFLIQYYNGEERAKGNILERFSAQQFPDLHSELNLSSLELGDSALYFCASSVASAHEQFFGPGTRLTVL.

The V call is TRBV7-9, the J call TRBJ2-7, with TRBD2 matching 7 bases. The germline CDR1 and CDR2 sequences are SEHNR and FQNEAQ (reference sequence). The CDR3 has 17 residues. With 2 bases clipped from V and 4 bases from J, the junction kept 14 bases outside the gene matches. The CDR3 loop reads CASSLPDGEGSGYEQYF. For the CDR3, the DNA is TGTGCCAGCAGCTTACCAGACGGGGAGGGTAGCGGTTACGAGCAGTACTTC.

The chain links TRBV28 to TRBJ2-5; D may match TRBD1 or TRBD2 (5 bases each). Germline CDR1 reads MDHEN; CDR2 reads SYDVKM. The CDR3 contains 13 residues. Trimming removed 0 bases from V and 4 bases from J, with 6 bases in between. The CDR3 DNA sequence: TGTGCCAGCAGTTTATGGGGGGTAGAGACCCAGTACTTC. It translates to CASSLWGVETQYF.

Only one count was recorded for this clone. V gene TRBV25-1 combines with J gene TRBJ2-7; the match to TRBD2 covers 10 bases. The CDR3 has 13 amino acids. V lost 11 bases, J lost 6 bases, and 10 bases stayed unmatched. The V gene's germline CDR1 is MGHDK and CDR2 SYGVNS. The CDR3 DNA follows: TGTGCCGCAGCGGCTAGCGGGAGCCTCGAGCAGTACTTC. It specifies CAAAASGSLEQYF.

A few counts support this clone. This sequence joins TRBV6-5 and TRBJ2-7; a possible D gene is TRBD1 (6 bases). There are 14 residues in the CDR3. Germline values: CDR1 MNHEY, CDR2 SVGAGI. Trimming left V 10 bases short and J 3 bases short, with 19 bases between. This chain's CDR3 is CATGQTPTIYEQYF. Here the CDR3 DNA reads TGTGCCACCGGACAGACCCCTACAATCTACGAGCAGTACTTC.

V and J are TRBV19 and TRBJ1-3; unclear D gene. The CDR3 loop spans 16 amino acids. Germline V gives CDR1 LNHDA, CDR2 SQIVND (reference sequence). The V end was cut by 0 bases, the J end by 2 bases, with 11 bases between. This chain's CDR3 is CASSIDRWQTGNTIYF. The CDR3 DNA is TGTGCCAGTAGTATAGATCGGTGGCAAACTGGAAACACCATATATTTT.

The gene calls are TRBV6-1 and TRBJ2-2, with D perhaps TRBD2 (5 bases). CDR1 MNHNS and CDR2 SASEGT come from the germline V gene. The CDR3 consists of 15 residues. Trimming pared 8 bases from V and 10 bases from J, leaving 23 bases between. The CDR3 region is CASDERFVAYEELFF. The CDR3 coding sequence is TGTGCCAGCGACGAGCGGTTTGTCGCGTACGAGGAGCTGTTTTTT.

This clone was observed a handful of times. This same CDR3 is encoded by further DNA sequences in the sample. The chain employs TRBV19 and TRBJ2-5; perhaps TRBD2 as D (5 bases). Germline CDR1 LNHDA, CDR2 SQIVND (reference sequence). The CDR3 runs 12 residues. Trimming left V 8 bases short and J 4 bases short, with 11 bases between. In DNA form, the CDR3 reads TGTGCCAGTGGCGGGTGGGGAGAGACCCAGTACTTC. Encoded protein: CASGGWGETQYF. Full variable domain (outside the CDR3, taken from reference TRBV19 and TRBJ2-5): DGGITQSPKYLFRKEGQNVTLSCEQNLNHDAMYWYRQDPGQGLRLIYYSQIVNDFQKGDIAEGYSVSREKKESFPLTVTSAQKNPTAFYLCASGGWGETQYFGPGTRLLVL.

The V and J genes are TRBV5-5 and TRBJ2-5; TRBD2 matches 7 bases. The J segment lost 3 bases and the V segment lost 6 bases, leaving 11 bases of the junction unmatched. CDR3 length: 15 residues. Germline V gene lookup returns CDR1 SGHKS and CDR2 YYEKEE (reference sequence). The CDR3 DNA is TGTGCCAGCACCCTTACCGGGGGAGGGAAAGAGACCCAGTACTTC. Translation: CASTLTGGGKETQYF.

This chain joins TRBV10-3 and TRBJ2-1, with D uncertain. The germline V and J ends were trimmed by 10 bases and 6 bases, with 13 bases remaining between them. The CDR3 runs to 12 residues. Germline assignment: CDR1 ENHRY and CDR2 SYGVKD. As DNA, the CDR3 is TGTGCCACCAAGGGCGAGGCCAATGAGCAGTTCTTC. This sequence encodes CATKGEANEQFF.

The chain has TRBV28 and TRBJ2-7; D possibly corresponds to TRBD2 (6 bases). The germline CDR1 and CDR2 sequences are MDHEN and SYDVKM. With 2 bases removed from V and 7 bases from J, the gap between germline ends came to 15 bases. This CDR3 has 14 residues. CDR3 in DNA: TGTGCCAGCAGTTTAAGGGGAGGCTTCAGGGAGCAGTACTTC. The encoded protein is CASSLRGGFREQYF.

This clone was counted only a few times. The chain carries TRBV11-2 and TRBJ2-7; D not resolved. Germline V gene data show CDR1 as SGHAT and CDR2 as FQNNGV. The V end lost 1 base, the J end lost 3 bases, and 10 bases lay between the germline ends. The CDR3 length is 14 residues. CDR3 in amino acids: CASSLVGSYYEQYF. CDR3 nucleotides: TGTGCCAGCAGCTTAGTTGGCAGTTACTACGAGCAGTACTTC. The complete variable domain, with remaining parts taken from reference TRBV11-2 and TRBJ2-7, reads EAGVAQSPRYKIIEKRQSVAFWCNPISGHATLYWYQQILGQGPKLLIQFQNNGVVDDSQLPKDRFSAERLKGVDSTLKIQPAKLEDSAVYLCASSLVGSYYEQYFGPGTRLTVT.

The chain combines TRBV7-9 with TRBJ2-1; 11 nucleotides align to TRBD2. The CDR3 is 14 amino acids. CDR1 is SEHNR, CDR2 FQNEAQ, per germline (reference sequence). The V and J ends lost 6 bases and 8 bases, in that order; junction bases with no gene match: 6. CDR3 sequence: CASRRTSGWDEQFF. In DNA, the CDR3 is TGTGCCAGCAGAAGGACTAGCGGGTGGGATGAGCAGTTCTTC.

This chain links TRBV4-1 with TRBJ1-1; a possible D gene is TRBD1 (5 bases). Germline V gene lookup returns CDR1 MGHRA and CDR2 YSYEKL. V dropped 0 bases and J dropped 5 bases, with 13 bases sitting between them. CDR3 length equals 15 residues. Written as DNA, the CDR3 is TGCGCCAGCAGCCAAGATGCGGGAGCAGGGACTGAAGCTTTCTTT. This gives the protein CASSQDAGAGTEAFF.

The V gene is TRBV7-8, the J gene TRBJ1-2; D might be TRBD1 (5 bases). V lost 7 bases to trimming and J lost 7 bases, with 19 bases between them. Per the germline V gene, CDR1 is SGHVS and CDR2 is FQNEAQ. This CDR3 spans 14 amino acids. CDR3 loop: CASTPMGGGPGYTF. For the CDR3, the DNA is TGTGCCAGCACCCCCATGGGGGGGGGTCCTGGCTACACCTTC.

V gene TRBV12-5 combines with J gene TRBJ1-2, with D perhaps matching TRBD1 (6 bases). Trimming shortened V by 5 bases and J by 8 bases, and 12 bases separated the two germline ends. Germline V gene data show CDR1 as LGHNT and CDR2 as FRNRAP. The CDR3 totals 12 residues. DNA for the CDR3: TGTGCTAGTGGTATCAACAGGGACGGCTACACCTTC. This gives the protein CASGINRDGYTF.

The rearrangement uses TRBV5-6 and TRBJ1-2; TRBD1 is a possible D gene (5 bases). The ends were cut back, 4 bases at V and 2 bases at J, with 12 bases in the middle. The CDR3 is made up of 14 amino acids. Germline CDR1 and CDR2: SGHDT and YYEEEE. CDR3 residues: CASSGAGSNYGYTF. CDR3 in DNA: TGTGCCAGCAGCGGAGCAGGGTCCAACTATGGCTACACCTTC.

This chain links TRBV9 with TRBJ2-5; D ambiguous. CDR1 is SGDLS, CDR2 YYNGEE, per germline. V was cut by 4 bases and J by 3 bases, with 10 bases left in between. The CDR3 covers 13 residues. Written as DNA, the CDR3 is TGTGCCAGCAGCAACGGGTCAAAAGAGACCCAGTACTTC. This encodes CASSNGSKETQYF.

The rearrangement joins TRBV4-1 to TRBJ2-1; 7 positions agree with TRBD2. CDR3 length: 15 residues. Germline CDR1 is MGHRA and CDR2 is YSYEKL. V was clipped by 2 bases and J by 4 bases; unmatched bases: 5. The CDR3 DNA is TGCGCCAGCAGCCAAAAGAGCGGGGAATACAATGAGCAGTTCTTC. This sequence encodes CASSQKSGEYNEQFF.

This clone occurred a few times. The V gene is TRBV27, the J gene TRBJ2-1, with D hard to call. The CDR3 is 13 amino acids. Germline V gives CDR1 MNHEY, CDR2 SMNVEV (reference sequence). The germline V and J ends were trimmed by 3 bases and 5 bases, with 8 bases remaining between them. The CDR3 loop is CASSLSGNNEQFF. CDR3 bases: TGTGCCAGCAGTTTGTCCGGCAACAATGAGCAGTTCTTC.

This rearrangement joins TRBV30 to TRBJ1-2, with D possibly matching TRBD1 (6 bases). The CDR3 contains 12 residues. Per germline, CDR1 GTSNPN and CDR2 SVGIG (reference sequence). The V end was cut by 1 base, the J end by 5 bases, with 8 bases between. The CDR3 sequence is CAWSGQVYGYTF. In DNA, the CDR3 is TGTGCCTGGAGTGGACAGGTTTATGGCTACACCTTC. Combining the CDR3 with reference TRBV30 and TRBJ1-2 gives the whole variable domain SQTIHQWPATLVQPVGSPLSLECTVEGTSNPNLYWYRQAAGRGLQLLFYSVGIGQISSEVPQNLSASRPQDRQFILSSKKLLLSDSGFYLCAWSGQVYGYTFGSGTRLTVV.

V usage is TRBV25-1 and J usage is TRBJ1-5; 8 nucleotides agree with TRBD1. Germline V gene sequence: CDR1 MGHDK, CDR2 SYGVNS. V dropped 4 bases and J dropped 3; count of bases not matched to a gene: 8. CDR3 length equals 16 residues. CDR3 nucleotides: TGTGCCAGCAGTGTAGGGACAGGAGGTAACAATCAGCCCCAGCATTTT. Translated: CASSVGTGGNNQPQHF.

Points on this clone: A far larger clone is a single base away, which makes a read error likely. The chain uses TRBV4-2 and TRBJ1-2, with TRBD1 matching over 9 bases. The V gene end was trimmed by 5 bases and the J gene end by 7 bases; junction bases not matched to a gene: 8. The CDR3 consists of 14 residues. Germline V gene sequence: CDR1 LGHNA, CDR2 YNFKEQ. The CDR3 protein is CASSWGTGSTGYTF. The CDR3 DNA reads as TGTGCCAGCAGCTGGGGGACAGGGAGTACTGGCTACACCTTC.

The chain joins TRBV5-6 to TRBJ2-1; a weak D match, TRBD1 (5 bases). Germline V gene data show CDR1 as SGHDT and CDR2 as YYEEEE. V lost 4 bases and J 0 bases, leaving 14 bases between the germline ends. CDR3 length equals 16 residues. CDR3 residues: CASSSGARLSYNEQFF. CDR3 sequence (DNA): TGTGCCAGCAGCAGTGGGGCCAGGCTCTCCTACAATGAGCAGTTCTTC.

The chain is built from TRBV7-9 and TRBJ2-1; weak D call: TRBD1 (5 bases). The length of the CDR3 is 15 residues. V was pared by 3 bases and J by 2 bases, with 11 bases between. CDR1 is SEHNR and CDR2 is FQNEAQ in the germline V gene (reference sequence). CDR3 amino acids: CASSFGTGAYNEQFF. CDR3 bases: TGTGCCAGCAGCTTTGGTACAGGAGCCTACAATGAGCAGTTCTTC.

The genes are TRBV28 and TRBJ1-2; TRBD1 is a possible D gene (6 bases). This CDR3 contains 16 residues. Germline lookup yields CDR1 MDHEN and CDR2 SYDVKM. Trimming stripped 2 bases from V and 3 bases from J, with 16 bases between. The CDR3 sequence: CASSLRKTGPYYGYTF. The CDR3 bases are TGTGCCAGCAGTTTAAGAAAGACAGGTCCTTACTATGGCTACACCTTC.

The table lists this clone with a few counts. V and J are TRBV6-1 and TRBJ2-1, with TRBD1 matching over 8 bases. The V gene's germline CDR1 is MNHNS and CDR2 SASEGT. V lost 2 bases and J lost 7; bases outside the gene matches: 7. The CDR3 is made up of 15 amino acids. CDR3 residues: CASSEPAGGGNEQFF. The CDR3 nucleotides read TGTGCCAGCAGTGAACCGGCAGGGGGCGGGAATGAGCAGTTCTTC.

The chain combines TRBV7-9 with TRBJ2-1; no definite D call. Between the trimmed V and J ends, which lost 0 bases and 8 bases, there was a span of 11 bases. Germline CDR1 and CDR2: SEHNR and FQNEAQ (reference sequence). This CDR3 has 14 amino acids. CDR3 DNA sequence: TGTGCCAGCAGCTTAGCAGTTAGTCTGGATGAGCAGTTCTTC. This sequence encodes CASSLAVSLDEQFF.

V usage is TRBV7-9 and J usage is TRBJ2-2; 11 positions match TRBD2. There are 16 residues in the CDR3. The ends lost 4 bases at V and 2 bases at J; junction bases unmatched: 3. Germline V lookup: CDR1 SEHNR, CDR2 FQNEAQ (reference sequence). CDR3 region: CASSSGTSGNTGELFF. In nucleotides, the CDR3 is TGTGCCAGCAGCTCGGGGACTAGCGGCAACACCGGGGAGCTGTTTTTT. Looking up the rest from reference TRBV7-9 and TRBJ2-2 gives the full variable domain: DTGVSQNPRHKITKRGQNVTFRCDPISEHNRLYWYRQTLGQGPEFLTYFQNEAQLEKSRLLSDRFSAERPKGSFSTLEIQRTEQGDSAMYLCASSSGTSGNTGELFFGEGSRLTVL.

Here the CDR3 DNA reads TGTGCCAGCAGCCAGGTTTTGGCTAGCGGCTACAATGAGCAGTTCTTC. Translated, it gives CASSQVLASGYNEQFF. The chain links TRBV7-6 to TRBJ2-1; 7 nucleotides line up with TRBD2. The CDR3 runs to 16 residues. V shed 5 bases, J shed 3 bases, and the junction held 10 bases outside the gene matches. Per the germline V gene, CDR1 is SGHVS and CDR2 is FNYEAQ.

The V call is TRBV6-5, the J call TRBJ2-5, with D possibly matching TRBD2 (5 bases). This CDR3 contains 15 residues. Germline CDR1 and CDR2: MNHEY and SVGAGI. Trimming took 0 bases from V and 5 from J, leaving 13 bases between them. CDR3 sequence: CASSYSASLGETQYF. For the CDR3, the DNA is TGTGCCAGCAGTTACTCGGCTAGCTTAGGGGAGACCCAGTACTTC.

The chain's CDR3 is CASSGLDYGYTF. The DNA of the CDR3 is TGCGCCAGCAGCGGTTTGGACTATGGCTACACCTTC. J is TRBJ1-2 and V is TRBV4-1; D is unclear. V lost 5 bases, J lost 3 bases, and 7 bases lay in between. The CDR3 totals 12 residues. The V gene's germline CDR1 is MGHRA and CDR2 YSYEKL.